This T cell receptor beta chain was captured in a study of blood T cell repertoires in COVID-19. Background on the study: Samples taken during acute and convalescent COVID-19 were collected in the United States, Italy and Spain. Sources were T cells, B-cell-depleted T cells, or PBMCs; the material itself was cDNA or gDNA.

The V segment lost 4 bases and the J segment 3 bases; nucleotides outside the gene matches: 9. CDR1 is ENHRY, CDR2 SYGVKD, per germline. The CDR3 contains 15 residues. Original handling: Researchers report that nucleated cell counts were estimated from reference gene primer amplification. Measured with immunoSEQ multiplex PCR; TCRdb has only the in-frame clones, and not every one. V, J and clone size were drawn from that table, and D and trimming were deduced from the DNA. The sample contains under 250,000 clones, around 90% of which appear only once. This TCR was sampled from a man in his fifties or sixties who had recovered from COVID-19. The sample consisted of peripheral blood. The V gene is TRBV10-3, the J gene TRBJ2-7; the match to TRBD1 covers 7 bases. The CDR3 loop reads CAISGSTGFGYEQYF. In DNA form, the CDR3 reads TGTGCCATCAGTGGCTCGACAGGGTTCGGCTACGAGCAGTACTTC.